Listed below are T cell receptor beta chains from one sample, sequenced in a study of pediatric ulcerative colitis. Data came from immunoSEQ multiplex PCR; TCRdb stores just in-frame clones and leaves some out. The data hold over 45,000 clones, with about 79% observed a single time. Sequenced material: gut tissue. These receptors came from a girl aged 10-17 years with moderate ulcerative colitis. Both conserved end residues are part of each CDR3. A D gene is named only where the DNA matches it firmly. Expanded clones get a size class; other rows say once, few or many, or leave the size out.

clone size	D gene	J gene	V gene	CDR3 protein	CDR3 DNA
NA	NA	TRBJ2-7	TRBV6-6	CASNPGGTGFYEQYF	TGTGCCAGCAACCCCGGGGGGACAGGATTCTACGAGCAGTACTTC
NA	NA	TRBJ1-1	TRBV6-1	CASSLDRTEAFF	TGTGCCAGCAGTCTAGACAGGACTGAAGCTTTCTTT
NA	NA	TRBJ2-7	TRBV5-4	CASSLGGQSSYEQYF	TGTGCCAGCAGCTTGGGGGGGCAGAGCTCCTACGAGCAGTACTTC
NA	TRBD2	TRBJ2-1	TRBV19	CASSFLSGRAENEQFF	TGTGCCAGTAGTTTTCTTAGCGGGAGGGCGGAAAATGAGCAGTTCTTC
NA	TRBD1	TRBJ2-5	TRBV14	CASSRNRGPLIETQYF	TGTGCCAGCAGCCGAAACAGGGGGCCCTTAATAGAGACCCAGTACTTC
NA	TRBD1	TRBJ1-2	TRBV6-5	CASSYRQGNYGYTF	TGTGCCAGCAGTTACCGACAGGGGAACTATGGCTACACCTTC
NA	TRBD2	TRBJ2-1	TRBV18	CASSHGTSGQSSYNEQFF	TGTGCCAGCTCACACGGGACTAGCGGACAATCCTCCTACAATGAGCAGTTCTTC
NA	NA	TRBJ2-2	TRBV29-1	CSVFRFPGELFF	TGCAGCGTTTTCAGATTCCCCGGGGAGCTGTTTTTT
NA	TRBD1	TRBJ1-2	TRBV4-2	CASSQEGDRTNYGYTF	TGTGCCAGCAGCCAAGAGGGGGACAGAACGAACTATGGCTACACCTTC
NA	NA	TRBJ2-6	TRBV9	CASSVAGGTGANVLTF	TGTGCCAGCAGCGTAGCTGGAGGGACTGGGGCCAACGTCCTGACTTTC
NA	TRBD2	TRBJ2-1	TRBV7-3	CASSLTFAGGLNEQFF	TGTGCCAGCAGCTTAACGTTTGCGGGGGGGCTCAATGAGCAGTTCTTC
NA	NA	TRBJ2-1	TRBV18	CASSPLGGPYNEQFF	TGTGCCAGCTCGCCCCTGGGGGGACCCTACAATGAGCAGTTCTTC
NA	NA	TRBJ1-3	TRBV7-6	CASSSDPGSGNTIYF	TGTGCCAGCAGCTCAGACCCAGGCTCTGGAAACACCATATATTTT
NA	NA	TRBJ2-1	TRBV18	CASSPPVARAYNEQFF	TGTGCCAGCTCACCACCGGTCGCCAGAGCCTACAATGAGCAGTTCTTC
NA	NA	TRBJ1-3	TRBV5-6	CASSLRRGRNTIYF	TGTGCCAGCAGCTTGCGAAGGGGACGTAACACCATATATTTT
NA	NA	TRBJ2-2	TRBV6-5	CASSRDENTGELFF	TGTGCCAGCAGTCGGGACGAAAACACCGGGGAGCTGTTTTTT
NA	NA	TRBJ1-1	TRBV5-1	CASSPVGTEAFF	TGCGCCAGCAGCCCGGTTGGTACTGAAGCTTTCTTT
NA	NA	TRBJ2-6	TRBV7-6	CASSLEYSGANVLTF	TGTGCCAGCAGCTTAGAGTACTCTGGGGCCAACGTCCTGACTTTC
NA	NA	TRBJ1-5	TRBV28	CASSPDTNSNQPQHF	TGTGCCAGCAGCCCCGACACCAATAGCAATCAGCCCCAGCATTTT
few	TRBD1	TRBJ2-4	TRBV28	CASSSAQGASIQYF	TGTGCCAGCAGTTCGGCACAGGGGGCAAGCATTCAGTACTTC
NA	TRBD1	TRBJ1-2	TRBV19	CASSISTGSPYGYTF	TGTGCCAGTAGTATCTCGACAGGGTCCCCCTATGGCTACACCTTC
NA	NA	TRBJ2-3	TRBV5-1	CASSSAGGTDTQYF	TGCGCCAGCAGCTCCGCGGGCGGCACAGATACGCAGTATTTT
NA	TRBD2	TRBJ2-7	TRBV6-1	CASRGGGIYEQYF	TGTGCCAGCAGGGGCGGGGGTATCTACGAGCAGTACTTC
NA	NA	TRBJ1-1	TRBV4-3	CASSQGGRNMNTEAFF	TGCGCCAGCAGCCAAGGGGGGAGAAATATGAACACTGAAGCTTTCTTT
few	NA	TRBJ2-7	TRBV6-5	CASRLYIGSYEQYF	TGTGCCAGCCGCCTCTACATTGGGTCCTACGAGCAGTACTTC
NA	TRBD1	TRBJ1-1	TRBV28	CASRADRPNTEAFF	TGTGCCAGCAGGGCGGACAGGCCGAACACTGAAGCTTTCTTT
NA	NA	TRBJ1-3	TRBV6-1	CASSGDRLRNTIYF	TGTGCCAGCAGTGGCGACAGGCTCCGAAACACCATATATTTT
NA	TRBD2	TRBJ2-3	TRBV4-2	CASSQAIAGGPVHTQYF	TGTGCCAGCAGCCAAGCGATAGCGGGGGGTCCTGTACATACGCAGTATTTT
NA	NA	TRBJ2-7	TRBV7-2	CASSLVSYLAAYEQYF	TGTGCCAGCAGCTTAGTCTCTTACTTGGCCGCCTACGAGCAGTACTTC
once	TRBD1	TRBJ1-1	TRBV19	CASSRQGWGTEAFF	TGTGCCAGTAGCCGACAGGGGTGGGGCACTGAAGCTTTCTTT
NA	TRBD2	TRBJ2-2	TRBV15	CATSRDSLEGGDDGELFF	TGTGCCACCAGCAGAGATTCGCTAGAGGGAGGGGACGACGGGGAGCTGTTTTTT
once	TRBD1	TRBJ2-1	TRBV2	CASSETGQINLREQFF	TGTGCCAGCAGTGAAACGGGACAGATTAATCTCCGTGAGCAGTTCTTC
NA	NA	TRBJ2-5	TRBV15	CATSVRGGLAARQETQYF	TGTGCCACCAGTGTCAGGGGAGGGCTAGCGGCGCGCCAAGAGACCCAGTACTTC